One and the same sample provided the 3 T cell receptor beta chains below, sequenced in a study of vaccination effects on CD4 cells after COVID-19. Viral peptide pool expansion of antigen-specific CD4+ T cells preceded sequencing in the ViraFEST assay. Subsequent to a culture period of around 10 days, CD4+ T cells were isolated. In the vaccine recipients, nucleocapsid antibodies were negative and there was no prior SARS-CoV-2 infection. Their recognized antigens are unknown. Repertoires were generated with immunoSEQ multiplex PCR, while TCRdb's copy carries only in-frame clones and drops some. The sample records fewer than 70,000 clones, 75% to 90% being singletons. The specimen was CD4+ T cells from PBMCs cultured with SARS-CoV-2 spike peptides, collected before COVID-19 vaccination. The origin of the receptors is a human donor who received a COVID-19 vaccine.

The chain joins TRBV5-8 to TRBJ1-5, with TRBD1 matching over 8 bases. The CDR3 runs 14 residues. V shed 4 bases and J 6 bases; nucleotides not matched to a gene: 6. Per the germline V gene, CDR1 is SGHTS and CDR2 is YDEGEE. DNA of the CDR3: TGTGCCAGCAGCCGCGGACAGGGACTTCAGCCCCAGCATTTT. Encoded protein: CASSRGQGLQPQHF.

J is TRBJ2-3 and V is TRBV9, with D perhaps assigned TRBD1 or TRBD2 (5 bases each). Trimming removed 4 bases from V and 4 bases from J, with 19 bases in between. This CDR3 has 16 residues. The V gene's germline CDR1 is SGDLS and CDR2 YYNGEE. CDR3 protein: CASSYRPGPTADTQYF. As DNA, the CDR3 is TGTGCCAGCAGCTACCGTCCGGGGCCAACGGCAGATACGCAGTATTTT. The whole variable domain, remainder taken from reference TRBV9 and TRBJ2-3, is DSGVTQTPKHLITATGQRVTLRCSPRSGDLSVYWYQQSLDQGLQFLIQYYNGEERAKGNILERFSAQQFPDLHSELNLSSLELGDSALYFCASSYRPGPTADTQYFGPGTRLTVL.

In DNA, the CDR3 is TGTGCCAGCAGTTACTCGTCTGCGGGGATCAAAGGGGAGCTGTTTTTT. Translating gives CASSYSSAGIKGELFF. This sequence joins TRBV6-6 and TRBJ2-2; possible D gene TRBD2, 6 bases. This CDR3 has 16 amino acids. Germline V gene sequence: CDR1 MNHNY, CDR2 SVGAGI (reference sequence). Trimming took off 0 bases at V and 8 bases at J, with 16 bases between the two ends.